This record covers a single T cell receptor beta chain. Sequencing used immunoSEQ multiplex PCR; TCRdb keeps in-frame clones, though not all of them. The data contain some 220,000 clones, about 85% of them singletons. From germline, CDR1 is SQVTM and CDR2 ANQGSEA. The CDR3 covers 14 residues. V lost 5 bases and J lost 4; bases outside the gene matches: 8. This entry belongs to a study of blood T cell repertoires in COVID-19. The TCR was taken from a woman in her twenties or thirties who had recovered from COVID-19. The specimen sequenced was PBMCs or T cells enriched from blood (not recorded which). The genes are TRBV29-1 and TRBJ2-1; 7 bases line up with TRBD1. CDR3 nucleotides: TGCAGCGTTCCAGGGGGTGATCCGTACAATGAGCAGTTCTTC. This codes for CSVPGGDPYNEQFF.